A selection of T cell receptor beta chains follows, all from one sample in a study of CD8 T cells in Susac syndrome. TCRdb processed the immunoSEQ multiplex PCR reads anew with MiXCR; each CDR3 protein has one entry. The sample lists just over 150,000 distinct CDR3 sequences, around 95% occurring once. The sample taken for sequencing was CD4+ T cells from PBMCs. These receptors came from a human donor with Susac syndrome. CDR3s include the opening cysteine and the closing phenylalanine or tryptophan. D genes are given only for firm matches. Clone sizes are given selectively: once, few, many, or a class where the clone is expanded.

CDR3nt	CDR3aa	v_gene	j_gene	d_gene	abundance
TGCAGTTCCTTATCCCGGGACAGGGTAGCGGACTATGGCTACACCTTC	CSSLSRDRVADYGYTF	TRBV20-1	TRBJ1-2	TRBD1	NA
TGCAGTGCTTCTGTGCTAGCCAATGAGCAGTTCTTC	CSASVLANEQFF	TRBV20-1	TRBJ2-1	NA	NA
TGCAGTGCCCTCCCGGGGGGGATGCTCCTGGGAAAACTGTTTTTT	CSALPGGMLLGKLFF	TRBV20-1	TRBJ1-4	NA	NA
TGCAGCTTACGGACGGGACAGGGGGCTAGGGATACGCAGTATTTT	CSLRTGQGARDTQYF	TRBV29-1	TRBJ2-3	TRBD1	NA
TGTGCCAGCAGTTTTGAGGGGACAGTCTATGGCTACACCTTC	CASSFEGTVYGYTF	TRBV12-3/TRBV12-4	TRBJ1-2	TRBD1	NA
TGTGCCAGCAAAAAATACGAGCAGTACTTC	CASKKYEQYF	TRBV21-1	TRBJ2-7	NA	NA
TGCAGTGCAAAAAACACAGATACGCAGTATTTT	CSAKNTDTQYF	TRBV20-1	TRBJ2-3	NA	NA
TGCAGCGTTGAAGAGGCCGGGGGCTACGAGCAGTACTTC	CSVEEAGGYEQYF	TRBV29-1	TRBJ2-7	NA	NA
TGTGCCAGCAGCCCCTCTAGCGGGGGATTACAGGTTCAGATCTTC	CASSPSSGGLQVQIF	TRBV14	TRBJ2-1	TRBD2	NA
TGTGCCAGCAGCGCCGGACAGGGAGAAAGGTCACCCCTCCACTTT	CASSAGQGERSPLHF	TRBV7-9	TRBJ1-6	TRBD1	NA
TGCAGCGTCCGACAAGGGGACACTGAAGCTTTCTTT	CSVRQGDTEAFF	TRBV29-1	TRBJ1-1	NA	NA
TGTGCCAGCAGCTTCCACAGGGAGGGGACCCAGTACTTC	CASSFHREGTQYF	TRBV7-9	TRBJ2-5	NA	NA
TGTGCCACCAGTAGTTCCGGGGCCTCGCGCACGCAGTATTTT	CATSSSGASRTQYF	TRBV24-1	TRBJ2-3	NA	NA
TGTGCCAGCAGTCGCGGACTAGCGGGGGATCAAGAGACCCAGTACTTC	CASSRGLAGDQETQYF	TRBV6-2/TRBV6-3	TRBJ2-5	TRBD2	once
TGTGCCAGCAGCCTCGATCCGAACACAGATACGCAGTATTTT	CASSLDPNTDTQYF	TRBV14	TRBJ2-3	NA	NA
TGTGCCAGCAGCCAAGGAGAGCAGGGCTCCTACAATGAGCAGTTCTTC	CASSQGEQGSYNEQFF	TRBV3-1	TRBJ2-1	NA	NA
TGCAGTGCTGGAGCGGGGGCCCAAGAGACCCAGTACTTC	CSAGAGAQETQYF	TRBV20-1	TRBJ2-5	TRBD2	once
TGTGCCAGCAGCCAGCAAGCGGGGGGGTACAATGAGCAGTTCTTC	CASSQQAGGYNEQFF	TRBV7-2	TRBJ2-1	TRBD2	NA
TGTGCCAGCAGTGGACAGGGGTCCTACGAGCAGTACTTC	CASSGQGSYEQYF	TRBV12-3/TRBV12-4	TRBJ2-7	TRBD1	NA
TGCAGGCCCGGACTAGCGGGGGGGAGGGAGCAGTACTTC	CRPGLAGGREQYF	TRBV20-1	TRBJ2-7	TRBD2	NA
TGTGCCAGCACCTACAGGGACCAGAATTCACCCCTCCACTTT	CASTYRDQNSPLHF	TRBV2	TRBJ1-6	NA	NA
TGTGCCAGCGACGTTGCCTATAATTCACCCCTCCACTTT	CASDVAYNSPLHF	TRBV2	TRBJ1-6	NA	NA
TGTGCCAGCAGCTTAGATTTTATCGGGGAGCTGTTTTTT	CASSLDFIGELFF	TRBV11-3	TRBJ2-2	NA	NA
TGTGCCAGCAGACAGAGTTCACCCCTCCACTTT	CASRQSSPLHF	TRBV2	TRBJ1-6	NA	NA
TGTGCCAGCTCACTACTAGACACTGAAGCTTTCTTT	CASSLLDTEAFF	TRBV18	TRBJ1-1	NA	NA
TGTGCCACCTCATCCATAGCGGGAGTAGGAAGCGAGCAGTACTTC	CATSSIAGVGSEQYF	TRBV18	TRBJ2-7	TRBD2	NA
TGCAGTGCTAGTGGCTACCCGAGTGGGGTTATCTACGAGCAGTACTTC	CSASGYPSGVIYEQYF	TRBV20-1	TRBJ2-7	NA	NA
TGTGCCAGCAGCCAAGCCCCCGGGGCTAGCGTGGAGACCCAGTACTTC	CASSQAPGASVETQYF	TRBV4-2	TRBJ2-5	NA	NA
TGTGCCAGCAGCCAAGGGCCCCGGGACAGGGATGAAAAACTGTTTTTT	CASSQGPRDRDEKLFF	TRBV14	TRBJ1-4	TRBD1	NA
TGTGCCAGCAGTCCCGGTCCTCGGACAGATACGCAGTATTTT	CASSPGPRTDTQYF	TRBV12-3/TRBV12-4	TRBJ2-3	NA	NA
TGTGCCAGCACACGGGGGGCGAACTACGAGCAGTACTTC	CASTRGANYEQYF	TRBV6-5	TRBJ2-7	NA	NA
TGTGCCAGCAGCCTGGGACCGGCGAACAATGAGCAGTTCTTC	CASSLGPANNEQFF	TRBV11-1	TRBJ2-1	NA	once
TGTGCCAGTAGTATGACAGGGCCAACCTACGAGCAGTACTTC	CASSMTGPTYEQYF	TRBV19	TRBJ2-7	TRBD1	NA
TGTGCCAGCAGTGAATCGCGAAAACTCTATGGCTACACCTTC	CASSESRKLYGYTF	TRBV25-1	TRBJ1-2	NA	NA
TGTGCCAGGGGGACCTATGGCTACACCTTC	CARGTYGYTF	TRBV2	TRBJ1-2	NA	NA
TGCAGTGCTAGAGCCCCGGGACTAGCCTTAATCACCGGGGAGCTGTTTTTT	CSARAPGLALITGELFF	TRBV20-1	TRBJ2-2	TRBD2	NA
TGTGCCAGCAGCTTAATTCCGGCTGGAGAGACCCAGTACTTC	CASSLIPAGETQYF	TRBV7-9	TRBJ2-5	NA	NA
TGTGCCAGCTCACCACGAGCCTCCGAGACCCAGTACTTC	CASSPRASETQYF	TRBV18	TRBJ2-5	NA	NA
TGTGCCAGCAGCCAAGGTGGACTAGCGGGGACCGGGGAGCTGTTTTTT	CASSQGGLAGTGELFF	TRBV4-2	TRBJ2-2	TRBD2	NA
TGTGCCAGCAGCCCAAGTCGGGGCAGGACAGATACGCAGTATTTT	CASSPSRGRTDTQYF	TRBV7-2	TRBJ2-3	NA	NA
TGTGCCAGCAGCAAAGCGGTGAAGGGGGACAGGGGGCCTACCGGGGAGCTGTTTTTT	CASSKAVKGDRGPTGELFF	TRBV21-1	TRBJ2-2	NA	NA
TGTGCCAGCAGCCATCCCACACGGGGAGCCCAAGAGACCCAGTACTTC	CASSHPTRGAQETQYF	TRBV3-1	TRBJ2-5	NA	NA